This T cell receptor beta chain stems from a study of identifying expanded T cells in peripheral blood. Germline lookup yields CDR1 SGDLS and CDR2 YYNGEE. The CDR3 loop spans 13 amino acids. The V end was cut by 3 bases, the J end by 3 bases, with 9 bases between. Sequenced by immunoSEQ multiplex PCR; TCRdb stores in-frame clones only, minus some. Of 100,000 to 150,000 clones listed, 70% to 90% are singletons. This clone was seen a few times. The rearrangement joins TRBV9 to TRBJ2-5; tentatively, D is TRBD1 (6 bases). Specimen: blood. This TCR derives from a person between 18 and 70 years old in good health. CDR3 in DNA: TGTGCCAGCAGCGGCCGGACAGAAGAGACCCAGTACTTC. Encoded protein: CASSGRTEETQYF. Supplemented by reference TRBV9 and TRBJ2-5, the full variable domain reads DSGVTQTPKHLITATGQRVTLRCSPRSGDLSVYWYQQSLDQGLQFLIQYYNGEERAKGNILERFSAQQFPDLHSELNLSSLELGDSALYFCASSGRTEETQYFGPGTRLLVL.